The 10 T cell receptor beta chains below come from one sample, sequenced in a study of T cells after posttransplantation cyclophosphamide. TCRdb keeps only in-frame clones here, not all; method: immunoSEQ multiplex PCR. The repertoire consists of approximately 41,000 clones, none detected only once. Sequencing used PBMCs. All receptors come from a man aged 50 or older in good health, CMV-negative, and a related stem cell transplant donor.

This clone has at least ten counts. The rearrangement uses TRBV7-9 and TRBJ1-2, with a tentative D call TRBD1 (6 bases). Germline-derived CDR1 and CDR2 are SEHNR and FQNEAQ (reference sequence). V lost 4 bases, J lost 2 bases, and 14 bases lay in between. This CDR3 comprises 15 residues. CDR3 bases: TGTGCCAGCAGCTCGTCAGGGGTCAAAAACTATGGCTACACCTTC. As protein: CASSSSGVKNYGYTF.

This clone occurred many times. CDR3 nucleotide sequence: TGCGCTTCGGGACTAGCGGGAGGTAATGAGCAGTTCTTC. Its protein is CASGLAGGNEQFF. V usage is TRBV4-1 and J usage is TRBJ2-1; 15 positions match TRBD2. This CDR3 spans 13 amino acids. Germline V gene data show CDR1 as MGHRA and CDR2 as YSYEKL.

At least ten counts were recorded for this clone. This chain connects TRBV19 to TRBJ2-1, with 13 nucleotides matching TRBD2. Germline values: CDR1 LNHDA, CDR2 SQIVND (reference sequence). V dropped 5 bases and J dropped 15; count of bases not matched to a gene: 7. The CDR3 spans 13 residues. The DNA for the CDR3 is TGTGCCAGTAGTCCCACTAGCGGGAGGGTGCCGTTCTTC. This encodes CASSPTSGRVPFF.

CDR3 amino acids: CASSTGLQNTGELFF. Here the CDR3 DNA reads TGTGCCAGCAGCACGGGACTTCAGAACACCGGGGAGCTGTTTTTT. This chain links TRBV21-1 with TRBJ2-2; the table's D call, TRBD2, was not checked against the DNA. TRBV21-1 is listed as a pseudogene. The CDR3 totals 15 residues.

This clone was found many times. This chain uses TRBV5-4 with TRBJ2-5; 12 bases line up with TRBD2. Germline-derived CDR1 and CDR2 are SGHNT and YYREEE (reference sequence). CDR3 length: 16 amino acids. Germline trimming cut 0 bases from V and 2 bases from J; bases unmatched to any gene: 2. The CDR3 sequence: CASSLGGTSGQETQYF. The CDR3 DNA reads as TGTGCCAGCAGCTTGGGCGGGACTAGCGGGCAAGAGACCCAGTACTTC.

This clone has a count of ten or more. This chain connects TRBV10-3 to TRBJ1-1, with 8 bases that match TRBD1. J lost 5 bases, V lost 0 bases, and 5 bases had no gene match. CDR1 and CDR2 (germline): ENHRY, SYGVKD. The CDR3 has 15 residues. The CDR3 DNA sequence: TGTGCCATCAGTGAGTCGATTGGACAGGGAACTGAAGCTTTCTTT. Translated: CAISESIGQGTEAFF.

At least ten counts were recorded for this clone. The genes are TRBV4-1 and TRBJ1-2, with D possibly TRBD1 on 6 matching bases. The ends were cut back, 3 bases at V and 0 bases at J, with 11 bases in the middle. The CDR3 length is 15 residues. The V gene's germline CDR1 is MGHRA and CDR2 YSYEKL. For the CDR3, the DNA is TGCGCCAGCAGCCAGACGGGGACAACTAACTATGGCTACACCTTC. Its protein is CASSQTGTTNYGYTF.

This sequence joins TRBV9 and TRBJ1-4; 8 bases match TRBD1. Germline-derived CDR1 and CDR2 are SGDLS and YYNGEE. This CDR3 comprises 15 residues. V shed 6 bases and J 3 bases; nucleotides not matched to a gene: 7. This CDR3 is CASTPQGGANEKLFF. In DNA form, the CDR3 reads TGTGCCAGCACCCCACAGGGGGGGGCTAATGAAAAACTGTTTTTT.

This clone was picked up many times. The V gene is TRBV13, the J gene TRBJ2-5, with 10 bases fitting TRBD1. CDR1 is PRHDT and CDR2 is FYEKMQ in the germline V gene (reference sequence). V dropped 0 bases and J dropped 2; count of bases not matched to a gene: 9. The CDR3 totals 18 residues. CDR3 sequence reads: CASSLGSGTGDSQETQYF. The CDR3 DNA is TGTGCCAGCAGCTTAGGCTCCGGGACAGGGGATAGTCAAGAGACCCAGTACTTC.

This clone appeared a few times. V usage is TRBV9 and J usage is TRBJ2-7; maybe TRBD2 (6 bases). Trimming left V 0 bases short and J 0 bases short, with 10 bases between. This CDR3 has 15 residues. Germline lookup yields CDR1 SGDLS and CDR2 YYNGEE. The CDR3: CASSVGLANSYEQYF. DNA of the CDR3: TGTGCCAGCAGCGTAGGTCTAGCGAACTCCTACGAGCAGTACTTC.